This T cell receptor beta chain originates from a study of T-cell reconstitution after alpha-beta-depleted transplantation in children. Using unique molecular identifiers, the investigators prepared the TCRbeta library. MiXCR, applied by TCRdb to the PCR reads, yields one record per CDR3 protein. The sample has 350,000 to 450,000 distinct CDR3 sequences, roughly 22% seen once. This clonotype was counted ten times or more. J gave up 6 bases and V 3 bases, and 7 bases lay outside the gene matches. From germline, CDR1 is DFQATT and CDR2 SNEGSKA (reference sequence). The CDR3 extends over 15 amino acids. The sample here was PBMCs from the stem cell graft donor, taken from the stem cell graft. This TCR derives from a human donor who donated a stem cell graft to a child with acute myeloid leukemia. The rearrangement uses TRBV20-1 and TRBJ1-5; TRBD1 matches 11 bases. In nucleotides, the CDR3 is TGCAGTGCTAGGCCTCGGGACAGGGGGGGTCAGCCCCAGCATTTT. Protein product: CSARPRDRGGQPQHF.